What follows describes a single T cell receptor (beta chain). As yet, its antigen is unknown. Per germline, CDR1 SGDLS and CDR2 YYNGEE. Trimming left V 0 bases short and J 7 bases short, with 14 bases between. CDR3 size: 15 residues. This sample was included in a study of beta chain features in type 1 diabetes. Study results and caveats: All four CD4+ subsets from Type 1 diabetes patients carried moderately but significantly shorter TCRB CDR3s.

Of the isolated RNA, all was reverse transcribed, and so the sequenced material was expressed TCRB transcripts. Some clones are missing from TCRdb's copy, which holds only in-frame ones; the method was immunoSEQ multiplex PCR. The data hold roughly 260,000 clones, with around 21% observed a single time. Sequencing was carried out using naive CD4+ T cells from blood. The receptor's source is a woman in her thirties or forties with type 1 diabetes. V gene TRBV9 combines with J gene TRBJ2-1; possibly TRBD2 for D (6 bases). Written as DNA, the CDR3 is TGTGCCAGCAGCGTAGACGGGACTTCCACGAATGAGCAGTTCTTC. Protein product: CASSVDGTSTNEQFF. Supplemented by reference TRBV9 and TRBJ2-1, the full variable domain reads DSGVTQTPKHLITATGQRVTLRCSPRSGDLSVYWYQQSLDQGLQFLIQYYNGEERAKGNILERFSAQQFPDLHSELNLSSLELGDSALYFCASSVDGTSTNEQFFGPGTRLTVL.